The next 28 T cell receptor beta chains were all read from a single sample in a study of cytotoxic CD8 clonotypes in ibrutinib-treated CLL. Sequenced by immunoSEQ multiplex PCR; TCRdb stores in-frame clones only, minus some. Of around 20,000 clones listed, roughly 80% are singletons. Here the sequenced sample was PBMCs, taken before ibrutinib treatment. All receptors come from a human donor with chronic lymphocytic leukemia.

This rearrangement joins TRBV10-3 to TRBJ1-1; the D gene is possibly TRBD1 (5 bases). The V end lost 6 bases, the J end lost 7 bases, and 18 bases lay between the germline ends. Germline V gene lookup returns CDR1 ENHRY and CDR2 SYGVKD. The length of the CDR3 is 14 residues. The CDR3 nucleotides are TGTGCCATCAGCGGGACCACCCGGTTGGGTGAAGCTTTCTTT. This encodes CAISGTTRLGEAFF.

V is TRBV6-5 and J is TRBJ1-2, with a possible D match to TRBD1 (6 bases). The CDR3 contains 14 residues. The germline V gene has CDR1 MNHEY and CDR2 SVGAGI. The V and J ends lost 4 bases and 7 bases respectively, with 16 bases between them. CDR3 DNA sequence: TGTGCCAGCAGTTCCACCAAGGGGGGCGGTGGCTACACCTTC. It encodes CASSSTKGGGGYTF.

The chain couples TRBV12-2 to TRBJ2-5; TRBD1 is taken as the D call from the table, unchecked against the DNA. TRBV12-2 is marked as a pseudogene. The length of the CDR3 is 13 residues. The CDR3 here is CASRLGQGETQYF. In DNA, the CDR3 is TGTGCAAGTCGCTTAGGTCAGGGAGAGACCCAGTACTTC.

This sequence joins TRBV7-9 and TRBJ2-5; D call uncertain. V gave up 5 bases and J gave up 2 bases, with 12 bases separating them. Looked up from germline, CDR1 is SEHNR and CDR2 is FQNEAQ (reference sequence). The CDR3 is 14 residues long. Written as DNA, the CDR3 is TGTGCCAGCAGCCGCTACATCGGGCAAGAGACCCAGTACTTC. This codes for CASSRYIGQETQYF.

The rearrangement joins TRBV2 to TRBJ2-4; a weak D match, TRBD2 (5 bases). V was trimmed by 3 bases and J by 7 bases, leaving 16 bases between them. Germline CDR1 reads SNHLY; CDR2 reads FYNNEI. There are 15 residues in the CDR3. This CDR3 is CASSETLTGFNIQYF. The DNA for the CDR3 is TGTGCCAGCAGTGAGACACTAACGGGATTCAACATTCAGTACTTC. Full variable domain (outside the CDR3, taken from reference TRBV2 and TRBJ2-4): EPEVTQTPSHQVTQMGQEVILRCVPISNHLYFYWYRQILGQKVEFLVSFYNNEISEKSEIFDDQFSVERPDGSNFTLKIRSTKLEDSAMYFCASSETLTGFNIQYFGAGTRLSVL.

In its sample, this clone was seen once. Here the CDR3 DNA reads TGCGCCAGCAGCCCCGGGACAAACAGAGGGACCCAGTACTTC. Its translation is CASSPGTNRGTQYF. The rearrangement uses TRBV4-3 and TRBJ2-5; a weak D match, TRBD1 (6 bases). The CDR3 covers 14 residues. Between the trimmed V and J ends, which lost 4 bases and 7 bases, there was a span of 16 bases. The germline gives CDR1 LGHNA, CDR2 YSLEER.

The chain recombines TRBV1 with TRBJ2-2; the listed D gene, TRBD1, was not tested against the DNA. TRBV1 is tagged as a pseudogene. The CDR3 is 14 residues long. This chain's CDR3 is CQGVGEQNTGELFF. DNA for the CDR3: TGCCAGGGGGTAGGGGAACAGAACACCGGGGAGCTGTTTTTT.

This clone was recorded only once. CDR3 sequence (DNA): TGTGCCTGGAGAACCGGAAAGGGATCCGGGCAAGAGACCCAGTACTTC. This gives the protein CAWRTGKGSGQETQYF. The chain couples TRBV30 to TRBJ2-5; the D is unclear. The CDR3 spans 16 residues. CDR1 is GTSNPN, CDR2 SVGIG, per germline (reference sequence). Trimming pared 3 bases from V and 2 bases from J, leaving 19 bases between.

V usage is TRBV28 and J usage is TRBJ2-4; possible D gene TRBD2, 7 bases. V lost 1 base to trimming and J lost 8 bases, with 12 bases between them. CDR3 size: 14 residues. Germline CDR1 reads MDHEN; CDR2 reads SYDVKM. CDR3 sequence reads: CASSLSRGADIQYF. CDR3 DNA sequence: TGTGCCAGCAGTTTATCTCGGGGGGCAGACATTCAGTACTTC.

DNA of the CDR3: TGTGCCAGCAGCGGCGGGGTGAACACTGAAGCTTTCTTT. Amino acids: CASSGGVNTEAFF. This chain joins TRBV7-8 and TRBJ1-1; D call uncertain. Trimming shortened V by 5 bases and J by 0 bases, and 7 bases separated the two germline ends. Germline lookup yields CDR1 SGHVS and CDR2 FQNEAQ. The CDR3 contains 13 residues.

The rearrangement uses TRBV30 and TRBJ1-2; unclear D gene. Trimming cost V 2 bases and J 6 bases, with 7 bases left between them. The CDR3 is 11 amino acids. Germline V gene data show CDR1 as GTSNPN and CDR2 as SVGIG (reference sequence). This CDR3 reads CAWSSGDGYTF. DNA for the CDR3: TGTGCCTGGAGTAGCGGGGATGGCTACACCTTC. Filled out from reference TRBV30 and TRBJ1-2, the complete variable domain reads SQTIHQWPATLVQPVGSPLSLECTVEGTSNPNLYWYRQAAGRGLQLLFYSVGIGQISSEVPQNLSASRPQDRQFILSSKKLLLSDSGFYLCAWSSGDGYTFGSGTRLTVV.

This chain uses TRBV7-8 with TRBJ1-2; 8 positions match TRBD1. With V trimmed by 0 bases and J by 8 bases, 5 bases remained unmatched. The CDR3 totals 14 residues. CDR1 is SGHVS, CDR2 FQNEAQ, per germline. CDR3 bases: TGTGCCAGCAGCTTAGCAGGACAGGGATGGGGCTACACCTTC. This encodes CASSLAGQGWGYTF. The entire variable domain, with the rest obtained from reference TRBV7-8 and TRBJ1-2, is as follows: GAGVSQSPRYKVAKRGQDVALRCDPISGHVSLFWYQQALGQGPEFLTYFQNEAQLDKSGLPSDRFFAERPEGSVSTLKIQRTQQEDSAVYLCASSLAGQGWGYTFGSGTRLTVV.

V usage is TRBV19 and J usage is TRBJ1-1, with no clear D. This CDR3 is built from 13 residues. V was trimmed by 2 bases and J by 0 bases, leaving 4 bases between them. The V gene's germline CDR1 is LNHDA and CDR2 SQIVND (reference sequence). The CDR3, as DNA: TGTGCCAGTAGTATATCCGTGAACACTGAAGCTTTCTTT. Its protein is CASSISVNTEAFF.

Turning to this clone: The same CDR3 arises from other DNA sequences in this sample as well. The chain combines TRBV11-3 with TRBJ2-3; 9 nucleotides align to TRBD1. The CDR3 spans 15 residues. Germline loops: CDR1 SGHNT, CDR2 YENEEA. The trim removed 5 bases at V and 5 bases at J, leaving 8 bases unmatched. The CDR3 here is CASSPADRGGDTQYF. The CDR3, as DNA: TGTGCCAGCAGCCCCGCCGACAGGGGGGGAGATACGCAGTATTTT.

V usage is TRBV2 and J usage is TRBJ2-1; 7 nucleotides align to TRBD1. The CDR3 runs 15 residues. Germline V CDR1 and CDR2: SNHLY, FYNNEI. V lost 3 bases to trimming and J lost 8 bases; unmatched junction nucleotides: 10. Here the CDR3 DNA reads TGTGCCAGCAGTGATGATTCTAGGGGGCCGTATGAGCAGTTCTTC. Translated: CASSDDSRGPYEQFF.

The V gene is TRBV9, the J gene TRBJ1-4, with 7 positions matching TRBD1. This CDR3 is built from 14 residues. V was clipped by 4 bases and J by 7 bases; unmatched bases: 7. Germline V CDR1 and CDR2: SGDLS, YYNGEE. CDR3 sequence (DNA): TGTGCCAGCAGCCCAGGGGGTAGGAGTGAAAAACTGTTTTTT. Translated: CASSPGGRSEKLFF. Full variable domain (outside the CDR3, taken from reference TRBV9 and TRBJ1-4): DSGVTQTPKHLITATGQRVTLRCSPRSGDLSVYWYQQSLDQGLQFLIQYYNGEERAKGNILERFSAQQFPDLHSELNLSSLELGDSALYFCASSPGGRSEKLFFGSGTQLSVL.

This clone was detected once. The rearrangement uses TRBV9 and TRBJ1-1, with TRBD1 identical over 9 bases. The length of the CDR3 is 14 residues. The trim removed 4 bases at V and 10 bases at J, leaving 11 bases unmatched. Germline V lookup: CDR1 SGDLS, CDR2 YYNGEE. CDR3 nucleotide sequence: TGTGCCAGCAGCCCCAGACAAGGACAGGGGATAGCTTTCTTT. Its protein product is CASSPRQGQGIAFF.

This clone appeared a single time. This chain connects TRBV7-2 to TRBJ2-2, with D perhaps being TRBD1 or TRBD2 (6 bases each). Per the germline V gene, CDR1 is SGHTA and CDR2 is FQGNSA. Trimming took off 5 bases at V and 7 bases at J, with 17 bases between the two ends. The CDR3 is 15 residues long. CDR3 DNA sequence: TGTGCCAGCAGCCCCCGACCCGGGGGCGGCGGGGAGCTGTTTTTT. Translating it yields CASSPRPGGGGELFF.

In DNA, the CDR3 is TGTGCCAGCAGCTGGGGGAACAACGTCCTGACTTTC. Its protein is CASSWGNNVLTF. The chain employs TRBV5-6 and TRBJ2-6; D is tentatively TRBD1 or TRBD2 (5 bases each). V was trimmed by 3 bases and J by 9 bases, leaving 7 bases between them. The CDR3 covers 12 residues. CDR1 is SGHDT, CDR2 YYEEEE, per germline.

The chain uses TRBV11-2 and TRBJ2-5; D gene unclear. The CDR3 totals 12 residues. Trimming removed 0 bases from V and 7 bases from J, with 6 bases in between. Germline V CDR1 and CDR2: SGHAT, FQNNGV. CDR3 region: CASSLDPMTQYF. The CDR3 DNA reads as TGTGCCAGCAGCTTAGATCCGATGACCCAGTACTTC. The variable domain in full, completed from reference TRBV11-2 and TRBJ2-5, reads EAGVAQSPRYKIIEKRQSVAFWCNPISGHATLYWYQQILGQGPKLLIQFQNNGVVDDSQLPKDRFSAERLKGVDSTLKIQPAKLEDSAVYLCASSLDPMTQYFGPGTRLLVL.

This clone has a single count. The gene calls are TRBV2 and TRBJ1-2, with D possibly being TRBD1 (6 bases). The germline CDR1 and CDR2 sequences are SNHLY and FYNNEI. V shed 6 bases and J shed 2 bases, with 10 bases lying between them. The CDR3 contains 13 residues. CDR3 DNA: TGTGCCAGCAGCCTAGGACAGAACTATGGCTACACCTTC. The encoded protein is CASSLGQNYGYTF. Looking up the rest from reference TRBV2 and TRBJ1-2 gives the full variable domain: EPEVTQTPSHQVTQMGQEVILRCVPISNHLYFYWYRQILGQKVEFLVSFYNNEISEKSEIFDDQFSVERPDGSNFTLKIRSTKLEDSAMYFCASSLGQNYGYTFGSGTRLTVV.

The J gene is TRBJ2-7, the V gene TRBV7-2; D is ambiguous. V shed 5 bases and J shed 0 bases, with 5 bases lying between them. Germline V gene lookup returns CDR1 SGHTA and CDR2 FQGNSA. The CDR3 length is 12 residues. CDR3: CASSRSSYEQYF. The CDR3 DNA reads TGTGCCAGCAGCCGGAGCTCCTACGAGCAGTACTTC. The full variable domain, rest sourced from reference TRBV7-2 and TRBJ2-7, is GAGVSQSPSNKVTEKGKDVELRCDPISGHTALYWYRQSLGQGLEFLIYFQGNSAPDKSGLPSDRFSAERTGGSVSTLTIQRTQQEDSAVYLCASSRSSYEQYFGPGTRLTVT.

The chain has TRBV28 and TRBJ1-2; no firm D call. From germline, CDR1 is MDHEN and CDR2 SYDVKM. The V and J ends lost 3 bases and 1 base respectively, with 9 bases between them. This CDR3 is built from 14 residues. CDR3 amino acids: CASSFHGVNYGYTF. The CDR3 DNA sequence: TGTGCCAGCAGTTTCCATGGGGTTAACTATGGCTACACCTTC.

V usage is TRBV6-6 and J usage is TRBJ1-2; TRBD1 aligns across 9 bases. CDR1 and CDR2 (germline): MNHNY, SVGAGI (reference sequence). V was pared by 2 bases and J by 6 bases, with 7 bases of the junction left unmatched. CDR3 length: 15 residues. The DNA of the CDR3 is TGTGCCAGCAGTTACGCACCTGACAGGGGGGATGGCTACACCTTC. Translated, it gives CASSYAPDRGDGYTF.

The gene calls are TRBV11-2 and TRBJ2-4, with 13 bases matching TRBD2. The CDR3 is made up of 18 amino acids. The J segment lost 9 bases and the V segment lost 5 bases, leaving 16 bases of the junction unmatched. The germline CDR1 and CDR2 sequences are SGHAT and FQNNGV. Here the CDR3 reads CASSPSLGLAGVLSIQYF. CDR3 nucleotide sequence: TGTGCCAGCAGCCCTAGCCTTGGACTAGCGGGGGTCCTAAGCATTCAGTACTTC.

This chain joins TRBV7-2 and TRBJ2-5, with TRBD2 identical over 8 bases. J was trimmed by 3 bases and V by 7 bases; bases with no gene match: 10. The CDR3 consists of 15 residues. Germline V CDR1 and CDR2: SGHTA, FQGNSA. CDR3 region: CASTRLGRGEETQYF. In nucleotides, the CDR3 is TGTGCCAGCACCCGTCTGGGGCGGGGGGAAGAGACCCAGTACTTC.

V gene TRBV27 combines with J gene TRBJ1-1; TRBD1 aligns across 8 bases. This CDR3 is built from 15 residues. The V gene's germline CDR1 is MNHEY and CDR2 SMNVEV (reference sequence). Trimming removed 3 bases from V and 3 bases from J; junction bases left unmatched: 6. CDR3: CASSFRGLGDTEAFF. CDR3 DNA: TGTGCCAGCAGTTTCAGGGGGCTCGGGGACACTGAAGCTTTCTTT.

This clone was seen a single time. The rearrangement uses TRBV7-6 and TRBJ1-2; 9 nucleotides match TRBD1. The V gene end was trimmed by 2 bases and the J gene end by 5 bases; junction bases not matched to a gene: 9. This CDR3 contains 16 residues. CDR1 and CDR2 from the germline V gene are SGHVS and FNYEAQ. The CDR3 DNA reads as TGTGCCAGCAGCTTATCCGGGGACAGGGAAGGGTATGGCTACACCTTC. Protein sequence: CASSLSGDREGYGYTF.